This TCR beta chain was found in a study of T-cell memory formation after mild COVID-19. TCRdb passed the 5' RACE reads through MiXCR, listing each CDR3 protein once. The sample holds more than 150,000 distinct CDR3 sequences; roughly 18% are singletons and the top ten take roughly 3.7%. Trimming took off 6 bases at V and 1 base at J, with 12 bases between the two ends. CDR1 and CDR2 from the germline V gene are SNHLY and FYNNEI. The CDR3 consists of 14 residues. This clonotype came up a few times. This clonotype was obtained from a man between 18 and 29 years old who had mild COVID-19 (a few samples of this study predate the infection). Cell type and time point are not known. The gene calls are TRBV2 and TRBJ2-5, with D hard to call. The specimen sequenced was PBMCs or a T cell subset sorted from them (not recorded which). CDR3 coding DNA: TGTGCCAGCAGATTCGACGCCGTCCAAGAGACCCAGTACTTC. Its translation: CASRFDAVQETQYF.